Following are 3 T cell receptor beta chains from one sample sequenced in a study of shared clonotypes between healthy human individuals. TCRdb's copy holds only in-frame clones and misses some; the assay was immunoSEQ multiplex PCR. The table has approximately 2,200,000 clones, about 92% seen once. Naive CD8 cells lacked CD45RO, underwent positive selection for CCR7 and left out terminally differentiated effector memory CD45RA+ cells. The sequenced sample was naive CD8+ T cells from PBMCs. The receptors originated from a man aged 18-30 years in good health. Some clones in this sample may be carry-over from other donors' samples.

For the CDR3, the DNA is TGCGCCAGCAGCCAAGTGGGAGGGTCGGGCTATGGCTACACCTTC. Translation gives CASSQVGGSGYGYTF. The V gene is TRBV4-1, the J gene TRBJ1-2; D gene ambiguous. The CDR3 runs to 15 residues. CDR1 and CDR2 from the germline V gene are MGHRA and YSYEKL. Trimming left V 1 base short and J 4 bases short, with 13 bases between.

This chain links TRBV10-3 with TRBJ2-5, with 7 bases matching TRBD1. Germline CDR1 ENHRY, CDR2 SYGVKD. The CDR3 is 16 amino acids. With 0 bases clipped from V and 6 bases from J, the junction kept 10 bases outside the gene matches. CDR3 region: CAISESKPDRVKTQYF. The CDR3 coding sequence is TGTGCCATCAGTGAGTCAAAACCAGACAGGGTCAAGACCCAGTACTTC.

The chain carries TRBV6-5 and TRBJ2-3, with a weak D call TRBD2 (6 bases). This CDR3 is 14 amino acids long. V gave up 6 bases and J gave up 4 bases, with 14 bases separating them. CDR1 and CDR2 (germline): MNHEY, SVGAGI. CDR3 DNA sequence: TGTGCCAGCAGAGTCGGAGGGGTGTCAGATACGCAGTATTTT. The encoded protein is CASRVGGVSDTQYF.